The next 10 T cell receptor beta chains were all read from a single sample in a study of Ad26.COV2.S vaccination and SARS-CoV-2 variants. Using immunoSEQ multiplex PCR, the repertoire was profiled, and TCRdb retains in-frame clones only, with some absent. The top ten clones hold about 3.4% of a sample with 350,000 to 450,000 clones, around 90% of them seen once. Treatment reported: some 20 received Ad26.COV2.S at low or high dose, single or two shots; five or six received placebo; per-sample allocation not given. The study sampled participants on day 63 after the first vaccine or placebo injection. This specimen was peripheral blood, taken in a trial of Ad26.COV2.S vaccine versus placebo. The receptors were sampled from a person aged 18-60 years who received the Ad26.COV2.S COVID-19 vaccine or a placebo.

This chain connects TRBV7-9 to TRBJ2-1; perhaps TRBD1 as D (5 bases). The CDR3 covers 12 residues. Germline V CDR1 and CDR2: SEHNR, FQNEAQ (reference sequence). The V end was cut by 9 bases, the J end by 8 bases, with 14 bases between. The CDR3 coding sequence is TGTGCCAGTACCCAGGGTTGGGATGAGCAGTTCTTC. Protein: CASTQGWDEQFF. The variable domain in full, completed from reference TRBV7-9 and TRBJ2-1, reads DTGVSQNPRHKITKRGQNVTFRCDPISEHNRLYWYRQTLGQGPEFLTYFQNEAQLEKSRLLSDRFSAERPKGSFSTLEIQRTEQGDSAMYLCASTQGWDEQFFGPGTRLTVL.

J is TRBJ2-6 and V is TRBV3-1 (or the pseudogene TRBV3-2); no clear D. CDR1 LGHDT and CDR2 YNNKEL come from the germline V gene (reference sequence). The V end was cut by 0 bases, the J end by 4 bases, with 16 bases between. The CDR3 contains 18 residues. The CDR3 nucleotides are TGTGCCAGCAGCCAAGATTCTCTACTGGCGAGGGGGGCCAACGTCCTGACTTTC. Its translation: CASSQDSLLARGANVLTF.

This sequence joins TRBV20-1 and TRBJ1-1; D remains ambiguous. This CDR3 spans 10 amino acids. Germline V lookup: CDR1 DFQATT, CDR2 SNEGSKA (reference sequence). Trimming left V 6 bases short and J 6 bases short, with 8 bases between. CDR3 loop: CSASGAEAFF. Written as DNA, the CDR3 is TGCAGTGCCTCGGGAGCTGAAGCTTTCTTT.

Remarks on this clone: A read error may account for a junction end that differs from germline. J is TRBJ2-7 and V is TRBV10-3, with D possibly being TRBD2 (6 bases). The CDR3 covers 10 residues. Germline assignment: CDR1 ENHRY and CDR2 SYGVKD. The CDR3 here is CAISESGLSF. CDR3 nucleotides: TGTGCCATCAGTGAGTCGGGACTTTCATTC.

This sequence joins TRBV27 and TRBJ1-1; 7 bases are a match to TRBD1. The J segment lost 5 bases and the V segment lost 5 bases, leaving 11 bases of the junction unmatched. Per germline, CDR1 MNHEY and CDR2 SMNVEV (reference sequence). The CDR3 sequence is 15 residues long. CDR3 sequence: CASSPQQTGTTEAFF. The CDR3, as DNA: TGTGCCAGCAGTCCCCAACAGACAGGGACGACTGAAGCTTTCTTT.

This chain uses TRBV4-1 with TRBJ1-1; D unclear. The CDR3 loop spans 12 amino acids. Trimming took off 3 bases at V and 4 bases at J, with 6 bases between the two ends. Germline assignment: CDR1 MGHRA and CDR2 YSYEKL. The CDR3: CASSQKGTEAFF. The CDR3 nucleotides are TGCGCCAGCAGCCAGAAGGGCACTGAAGCTTTCTTT.

This chain uses TRBV7-8 with TRBJ1-3; D not certain. Germline values: CDR1 SGHVS, CDR2 FQNEAQ. The CDR3 sequence is 15 residues long. The ends were cut back, 1 base at V and 0 bases at J, with 7 bases in the middle. DNA for the CDR3: TGTGCCAGCAGCTTAGTGGCTAACTCTGGAAACACCATATATTTT. Translated, it gives CASSLVANSGNTIYF. The full variable domain, completed using reference TRBV7-8 and TRBJ1-3, is GAGVSQSPRYKVAKRGQDVALRCDPISGHVSLFWYQQALGQGPEFLTYFQNEAQLDKSGLPSDRFFAERPEGSVSTLKIQRTQQEDSAVYLCASSLVANSGNTIYFGEGSWLTVV.

The chain carries TRBV7-9 and TRBJ2-1; 7 bases are shared with TRBD2. CDR3 length: 15 residues. The junction had 9 bases not matched to a gene; V was cut back by 5 bases and J by 5 bases. CDR1 and CDR2 from the germline V gene are SEHNR and FQNEAQ (reference sequence). CDR3 DNA: TGTGCCAGCAGCCTTGTACGGGGGGATAACAATGAGCAGTTCTTC. This encodes CASSLVRGDNNEQFF.

This rearrangement joins TRBV7-9 to TRBJ1-1, with D perhaps matching TRBD1 (6 bases). Germline V gene data show CDR1 as SEHNR and CDR2 as FQNEAQ (reference sequence). CDR3 length: 14 residues. V lost 1 base to trimming and J lost 4 bases, with 10 bases between them. CDR3 DNA sequence: TGTGCCAGCAGCTTAGGCGGGGGCGTCACTGAAGCTTTCTTT. This gives the protein CASSLGGGVTEAFF.

The rearrangement uses TRBV4-3 and TRBJ2-5; weak D call: TRBD2 (6 bases). The germline CDR1 and CDR2 sequences are LGHNA and YSLEER. V was clipped by 3 bases and J by 0 bases, with 14 bases between them. The CDR3 consists of 16 residues. The CDR3 region has the DNA TGCGCCAGCAGCCATCGCCCGGGACTCCACCAAGAGACCCAGTACTTC. It encodes CASSHRPGLHQETQYF.